Detailed here is one T cell receptor beta chain. These data belong to a study of blood T cell repertoires in COVID-19. Authors' processing steps: Nucleated cell number was recorded as an estimate derived from reference gene primer amplification. This table comes from immunoSEQ multiplex PCR, and its TCRdb copy is limited to in-frame clones, with some not included. The DNA was the basis for D and trimming; V, J and clone size are from that table. The sample lists about 280,000 clones; 85% to 90% were seen once. V lost 2 bases and J lost 0; bases outside the gene matches: 5. The germline V gene encodes CDR1 SGHAT and CDR2 FQNNGV. The CDR3 sequence is 18 residues long.

V is TRBV11-2 and J is TRBJ2-1; 12 bases are a match to TRBD2. The specimen sequenced was PBMCs or T cells enriched from blood (not recorded which). This receptor was obtained from a woman aged 25-40 years with acute COVID-19. The CDR3: CASSLLLAGGLSYNEQFF. The CDR3 DNA sequence: TGTGCCAGCAGCTTATTACTAGCGGGAGGTCTCTCCTACAATGAGCAGTTCTTC.